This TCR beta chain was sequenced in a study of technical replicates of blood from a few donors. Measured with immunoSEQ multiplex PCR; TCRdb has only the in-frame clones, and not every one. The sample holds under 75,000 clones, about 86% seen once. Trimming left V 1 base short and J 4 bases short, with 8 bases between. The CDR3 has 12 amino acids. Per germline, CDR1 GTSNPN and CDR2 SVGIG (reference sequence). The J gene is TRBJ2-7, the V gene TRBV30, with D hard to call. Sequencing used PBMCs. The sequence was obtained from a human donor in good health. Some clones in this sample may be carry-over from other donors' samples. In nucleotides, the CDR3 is TGTGCCTGGAGTGCCGGAGCATACGAGCAGTACTTC. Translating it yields CAWSAGAYEQYF.